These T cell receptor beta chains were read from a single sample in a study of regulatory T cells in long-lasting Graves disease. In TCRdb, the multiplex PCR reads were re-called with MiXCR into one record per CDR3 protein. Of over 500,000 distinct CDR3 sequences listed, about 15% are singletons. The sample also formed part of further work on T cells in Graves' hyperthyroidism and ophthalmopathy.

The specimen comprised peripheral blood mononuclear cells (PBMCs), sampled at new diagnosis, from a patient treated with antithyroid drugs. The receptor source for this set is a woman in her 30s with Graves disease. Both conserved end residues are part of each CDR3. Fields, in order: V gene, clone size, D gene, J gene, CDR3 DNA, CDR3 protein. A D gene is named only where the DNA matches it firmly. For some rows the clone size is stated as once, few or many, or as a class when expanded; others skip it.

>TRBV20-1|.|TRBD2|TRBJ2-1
TGCAGTGCCCGCGGACTAGCGGAGAACTACAATGAGCAGTTCTTC
CSARGLAENYNEQFF
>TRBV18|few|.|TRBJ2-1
TGTGCCAGCTCACCCTTACCTACAAATGAGCAGTTCTTC
CASSPLPTNEQFF
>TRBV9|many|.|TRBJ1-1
TGTGCCAGCAGCGTAGAGGCCCAGAACACTGAAGCTTTCTTT
CASSVEAQNTEAFF
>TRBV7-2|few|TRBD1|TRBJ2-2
TGTGCCAGCAGCTTAGCGTGGGCCCCAGGACAGGCGAACACCGGGGAGCTGTTTTTT
CASSLAWAPGQANTGELFF
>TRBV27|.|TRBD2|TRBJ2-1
TGTGCCAGCAGTCCCCGACTAGCGGGAGTATCCTACAATGAGCAGTTCTTC
CASSPRLAGVSYNEQFF
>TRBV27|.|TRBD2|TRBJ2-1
TGTGCCAGCAGAATAAGGACTAGCGGGAGTGAGAACAATGAGCAGTTCTTC
CASRIRTSGSENNEQFF
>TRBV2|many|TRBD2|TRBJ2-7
TGTGCCAGCAGCGGACTGTCTAGCGGGCAGTACTTC
CASSGLSSGQYF
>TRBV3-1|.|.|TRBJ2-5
TGTGCCAGCAGCCAAGATCTGGAGAGGCGGGGAATGGTACAAGAGACCCAGTACTTC
CASSQDLERRGMVQETQYF
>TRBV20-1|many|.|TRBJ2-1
TGCAGTGCTAGGGTGTTTACTTACAATGAGCAGTTCTTC
CSARVFTYNEQFF
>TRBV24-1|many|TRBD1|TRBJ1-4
TGTGCCACCAGTGACTCCCAACAGGGGCGTAATGAAAAACTGTTTTTT
CATSDSQQGRNEKLFF
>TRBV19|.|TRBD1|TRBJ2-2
TGTGCCAGTAGTTACGGACAGGCGGACACCGGGGAGCTGTTTTTT
CASSYGQADTGELFF
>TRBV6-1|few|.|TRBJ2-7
TGTGCCAGCACCCTAAAGGGGGGAAACTACGAGCAGTACTTC
CASTLKGGNYEQYF
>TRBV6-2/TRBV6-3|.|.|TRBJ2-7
TGTGCCAGCACGGTTCAGGGAATCGCCCACGAGCAGTACTTC
CASTVQGIAHEQYF
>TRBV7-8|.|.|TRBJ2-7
TGTGCCAGCAGCGCGGGCAGGGTTTCGTACGAGCAGTACTTC
CASSAGRVSYEQYF
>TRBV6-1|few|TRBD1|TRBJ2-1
TGTGCCAGCAGCAAGATGACAGGGATCTCCACAAACCAGTTCTTC
CASSKMTGISTNQFF
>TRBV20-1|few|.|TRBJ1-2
TGCAGTGCGGGTCTGAGGAAAGATAACTATGGCTACACCTTC
CSAGLRKDNYGYTF
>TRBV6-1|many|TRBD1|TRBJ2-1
TGTGCCACCACCCGGGACAGGGCGAACAATGAGCAGTTCTTC
CATTRDRANNEQFF
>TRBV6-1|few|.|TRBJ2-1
TGTGCCAGCAGGTCGGGAGTTTCAGTGGGGTCCTACAATGAGCAGTTCTTC
CASRSGVSVGSYNEQFF
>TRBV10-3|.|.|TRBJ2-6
TGTGCCACCGTTAGACCTGGGGCCAACGTCCTGACTTTC
CATVRPGANVLTF
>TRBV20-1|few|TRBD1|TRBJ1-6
TGCAGTGCTAGTAGCAGGGGGCGAGGTCATAATTCACCCCTCCACTTT
CSASSRGRGHNSPLHF
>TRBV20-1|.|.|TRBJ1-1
TGCAGTGCTATTTCAGGCACTTGGGGCACTGAAGCTTTCTTT
CSAISGTWGTEAFF
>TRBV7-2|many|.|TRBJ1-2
TGTGCCAGCAGCTTAAGCAAGAACGCTGGCTACACCTTC
CASSLSKNAGYTF
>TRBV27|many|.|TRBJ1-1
TGTGCCAGCAGTTTATCGTCAGAGGCTGAAGCTTTCTTT
CASSLSSEAEAFF
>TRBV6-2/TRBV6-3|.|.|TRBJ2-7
TGTGCCAGCTTCGTCGGCAAAGGTGGGGAGCAGTACTTC
CASFVGKGGEQYF
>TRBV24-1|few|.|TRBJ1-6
TGTGCCACCAGTGATTCCGGGGGGCCCGATAATTCACCCCTCCACTTT
CATSDSGGPDNSPLHF